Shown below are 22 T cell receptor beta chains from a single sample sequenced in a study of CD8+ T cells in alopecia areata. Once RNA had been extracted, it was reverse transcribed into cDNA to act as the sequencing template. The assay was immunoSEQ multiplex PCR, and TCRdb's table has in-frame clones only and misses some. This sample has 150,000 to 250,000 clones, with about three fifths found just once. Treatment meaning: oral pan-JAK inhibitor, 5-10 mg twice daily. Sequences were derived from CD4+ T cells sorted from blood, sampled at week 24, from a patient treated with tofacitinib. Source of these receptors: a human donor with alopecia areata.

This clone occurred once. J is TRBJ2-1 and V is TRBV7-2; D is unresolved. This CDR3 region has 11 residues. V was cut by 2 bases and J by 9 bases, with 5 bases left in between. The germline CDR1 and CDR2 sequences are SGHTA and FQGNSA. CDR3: CASSLLLEQFF. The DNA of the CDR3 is TGTGCCAGCAGCTTATTACTTGAGCAGTTCTTC.

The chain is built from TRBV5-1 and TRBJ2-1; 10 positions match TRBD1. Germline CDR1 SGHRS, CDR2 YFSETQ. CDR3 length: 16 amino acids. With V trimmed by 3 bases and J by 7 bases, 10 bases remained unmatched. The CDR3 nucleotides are TGCGCCAGCAGCTACCAGACAGGGGGCGCGGGGAATGAGCAGTTCTTC. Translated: CASSYQTGGAGNEQFF.

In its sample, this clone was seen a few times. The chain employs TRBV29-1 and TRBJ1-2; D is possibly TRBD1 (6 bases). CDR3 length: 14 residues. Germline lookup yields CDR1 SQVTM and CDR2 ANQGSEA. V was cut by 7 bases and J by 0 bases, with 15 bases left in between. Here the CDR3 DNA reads TGCAGCGCTCTCCAGGGGAGAGCTAACTATGGCTACACCTTC. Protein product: CSALQGRANYGYTF.

CDR3 sequence (DNA): TGTGCCACCAGCAGAGGAGGGACAAGGGGGAATCAGCCCCAGCATTTT. Translating it yields CATSRGGTRGNQPQHF. J is TRBJ1-5 and V is TRBV15; D is possibly TRBD1 (6 bases). The CDR3 consists of 16 residues. The germline V gene has CDR1 LNHNV and CDR2 YYDKDF (reference sequence). V was cut by 1 base and J by 4 bases, with 14 bases left in between.

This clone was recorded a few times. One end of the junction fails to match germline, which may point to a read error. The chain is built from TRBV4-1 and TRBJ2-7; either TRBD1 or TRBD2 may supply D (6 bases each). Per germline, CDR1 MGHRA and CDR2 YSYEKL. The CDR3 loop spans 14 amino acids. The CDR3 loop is CASSQDLRGRPVYF. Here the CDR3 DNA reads TGCGCCAGCAGCCAAGATCTCCGGGGGCGGCCCGTCTATTTC.

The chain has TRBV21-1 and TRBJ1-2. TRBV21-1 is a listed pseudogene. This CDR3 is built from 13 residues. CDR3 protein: CASSKASVSDYTF. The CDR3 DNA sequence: TGTGCCAGCAGCAAAGCTTCGGTGTCCGACTACACCTTC.

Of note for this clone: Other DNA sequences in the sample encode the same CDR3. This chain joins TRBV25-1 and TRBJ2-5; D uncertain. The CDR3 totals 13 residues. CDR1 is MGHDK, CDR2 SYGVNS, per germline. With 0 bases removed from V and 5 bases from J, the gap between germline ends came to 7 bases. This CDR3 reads CASSEYGLETQYF. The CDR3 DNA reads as TGTGCCAGCAGTGAATACGGGCTGGAGACCCAGTACTTC.

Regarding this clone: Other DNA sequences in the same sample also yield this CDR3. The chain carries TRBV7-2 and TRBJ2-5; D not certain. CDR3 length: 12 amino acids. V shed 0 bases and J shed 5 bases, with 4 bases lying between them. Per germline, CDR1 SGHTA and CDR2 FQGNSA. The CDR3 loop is CASSLARETQYF. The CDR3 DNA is TGTGCCAGCAGCTTAGCGCGTGAGACCCAGTACTTC.

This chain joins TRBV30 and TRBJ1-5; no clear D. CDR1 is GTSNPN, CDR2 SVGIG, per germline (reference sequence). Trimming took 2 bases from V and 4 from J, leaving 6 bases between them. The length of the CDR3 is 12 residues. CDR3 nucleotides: TGTGCCTGGAGTCACGGGAATCAGCCCCAGCATTTT. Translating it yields CAWSHGNQPQHF.

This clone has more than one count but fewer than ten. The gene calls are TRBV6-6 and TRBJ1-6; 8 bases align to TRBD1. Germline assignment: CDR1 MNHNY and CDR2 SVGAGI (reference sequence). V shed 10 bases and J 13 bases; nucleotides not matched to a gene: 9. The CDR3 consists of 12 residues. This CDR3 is CATGQGLSPLHF. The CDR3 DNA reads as TGTGCCACCGGACAGGGCCTGTCCCCCCTCCACTTT.

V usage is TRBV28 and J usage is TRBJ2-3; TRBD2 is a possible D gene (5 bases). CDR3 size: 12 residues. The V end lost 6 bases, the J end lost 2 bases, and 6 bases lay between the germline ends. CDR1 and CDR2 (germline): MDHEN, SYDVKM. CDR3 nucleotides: TGTGCCAGCAGGGAGGTCACAGATACGCAGTATTTT. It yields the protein CASREVTDTQYF.

CDR3 bases: TGCAGCGTTGAAGAGGGAGGGCCAGGGCAGTACTTC. Translating gives CSVEEGGPGQYF. The J gene is TRBJ2-7, the V gene TRBV29-1; 7 positions match TRBD2. V was pared by 0 bases and J by 9 bases, with 5 bases of the junction left unmatched. CDR3 length: 12 residues. Germline CDR1 reads SQVTM; CDR2 reads ANQGSEA.

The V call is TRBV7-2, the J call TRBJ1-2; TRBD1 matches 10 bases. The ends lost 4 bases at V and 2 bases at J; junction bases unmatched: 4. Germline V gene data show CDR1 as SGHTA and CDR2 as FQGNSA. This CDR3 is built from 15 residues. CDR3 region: CASSSTTGGNYGYTF. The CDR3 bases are TGTGCCAGCAGCTCAACGACAGGGGGCAACTATGGCTACACCTTC.

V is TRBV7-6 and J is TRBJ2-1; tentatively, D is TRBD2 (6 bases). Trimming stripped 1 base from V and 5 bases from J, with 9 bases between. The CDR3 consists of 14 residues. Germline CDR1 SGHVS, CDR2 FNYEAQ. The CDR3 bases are TGTGCCAGCAGCTTAGAGGACTATCACAATGAGCAGTTCTTC. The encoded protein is CASSLEDYHNEQFF.

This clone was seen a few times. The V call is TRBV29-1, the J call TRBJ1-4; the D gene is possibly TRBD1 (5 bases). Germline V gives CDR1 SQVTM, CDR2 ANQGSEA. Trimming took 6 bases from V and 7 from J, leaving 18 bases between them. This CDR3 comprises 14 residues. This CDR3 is CSVETGGPGEKLFF. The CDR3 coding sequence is TGCAGCGTCGAAACAGGTGGCCCGGGTGAAAAACTGTTTTTT.

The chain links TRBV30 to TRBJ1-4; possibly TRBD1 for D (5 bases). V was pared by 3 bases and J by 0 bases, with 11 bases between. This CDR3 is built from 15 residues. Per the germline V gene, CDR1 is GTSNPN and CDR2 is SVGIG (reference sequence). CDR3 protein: CAWRWGLATNEKLFF. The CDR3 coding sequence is TGTGCCTGGAGATGGGGCCTTGCAACTAATGAAAAACTGTTTTTT.

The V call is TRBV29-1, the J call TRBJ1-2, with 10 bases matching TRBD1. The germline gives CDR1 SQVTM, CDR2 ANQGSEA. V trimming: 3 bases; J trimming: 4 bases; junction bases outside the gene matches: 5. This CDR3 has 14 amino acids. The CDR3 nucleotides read TGCAGCGTTGAGACCGGGACAGGGGTCTATGGCTACACCTTC. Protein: CSVETGTGVYGYTF.

CDR3 loop: CASSLEGVGNQPQHF. The DNA for the CDR3 is TGTGCCAGCAGTTTGGAGGGGGTGGGCAATCAGCCCCAGCATTTT. The chain is built from TRBV27 and TRBJ1-5; D perhaps matches TRBD1 (6 bases). Germline CDR1 is MNHEY and CDR2 is SMNVEV (reference sequence). The germline V and J ends were trimmed by 3 bases and 2 bases, with 11 bases remaining between them. There are 15 residues in the CDR3.

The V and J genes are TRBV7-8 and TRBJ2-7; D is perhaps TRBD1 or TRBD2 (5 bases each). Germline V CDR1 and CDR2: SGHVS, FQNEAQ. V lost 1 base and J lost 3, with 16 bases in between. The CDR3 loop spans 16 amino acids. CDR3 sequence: CASSLVRGSGYYEQYF. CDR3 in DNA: TGTGCCAGCAGCTTAGTACGGGGCTCGGGGTACTACGAGCAGTACTTC.

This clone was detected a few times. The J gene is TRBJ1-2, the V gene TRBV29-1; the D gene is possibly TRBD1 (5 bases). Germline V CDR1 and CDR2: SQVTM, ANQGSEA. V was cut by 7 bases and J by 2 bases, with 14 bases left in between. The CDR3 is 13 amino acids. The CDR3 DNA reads TGCAGCGGCGGTTGGGGGGTAAACTATGGCTACACCTTC. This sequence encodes CSGGWGVNYGYTF. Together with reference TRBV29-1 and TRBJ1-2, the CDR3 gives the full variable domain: SAVISQKPSRDICQRGTSLTIQCQVDSQVTMMFWYRQQPGQSLTLIATANQGSEATYESGFVIDKFPISRPNLTFSTLTVSNMSPEDSSIYLCSGGWGVNYGYTFGSGTRLTVV.

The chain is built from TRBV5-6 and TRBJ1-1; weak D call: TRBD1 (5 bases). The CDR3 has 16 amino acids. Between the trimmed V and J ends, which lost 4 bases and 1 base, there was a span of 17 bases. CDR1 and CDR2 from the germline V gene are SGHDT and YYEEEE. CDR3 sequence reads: CASSGFGGLRNTEAFF. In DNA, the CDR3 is TGTGCCAGCAGCGGGTTTGGGGGGTTGCGGAACACTGAAGCTTTCTTT.

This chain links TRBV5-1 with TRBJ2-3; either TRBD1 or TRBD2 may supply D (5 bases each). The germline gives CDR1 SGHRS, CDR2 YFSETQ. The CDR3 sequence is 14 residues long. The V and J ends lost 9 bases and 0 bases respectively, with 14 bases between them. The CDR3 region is CATGEGSSTDTQYF. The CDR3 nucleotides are TGCGCCACAGGTGAGGGGAGCAGCACAGATACGCAGTATTTT.